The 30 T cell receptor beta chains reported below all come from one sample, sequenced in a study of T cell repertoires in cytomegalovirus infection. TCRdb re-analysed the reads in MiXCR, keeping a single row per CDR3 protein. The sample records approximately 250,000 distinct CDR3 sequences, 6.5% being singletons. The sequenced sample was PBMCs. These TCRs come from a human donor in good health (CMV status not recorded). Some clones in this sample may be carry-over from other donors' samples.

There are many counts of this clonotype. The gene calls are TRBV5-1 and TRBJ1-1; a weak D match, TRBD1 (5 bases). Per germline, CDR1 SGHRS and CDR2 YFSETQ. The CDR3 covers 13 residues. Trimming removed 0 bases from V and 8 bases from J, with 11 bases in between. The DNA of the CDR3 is TGCGCCAGCAGCTTGGGTGCGACAGAAGAAGCTTTCTTT. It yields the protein CASSLGATEEAFF.

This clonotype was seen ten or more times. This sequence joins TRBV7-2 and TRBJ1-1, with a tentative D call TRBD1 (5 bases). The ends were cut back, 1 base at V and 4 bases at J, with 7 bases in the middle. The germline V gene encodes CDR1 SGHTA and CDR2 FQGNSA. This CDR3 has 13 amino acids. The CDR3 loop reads CASSLGGVTEAFF. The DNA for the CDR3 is TGTGCCAGCAGCTTAGGAGGGGTCACTGAAGCTTTCTTT.

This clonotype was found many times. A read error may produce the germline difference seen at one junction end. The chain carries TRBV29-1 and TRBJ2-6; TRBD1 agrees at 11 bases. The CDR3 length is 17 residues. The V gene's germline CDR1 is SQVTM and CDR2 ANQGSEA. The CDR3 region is CSVLDRGQSRGVNVLTF. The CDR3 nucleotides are TGCAGCGTTTTGGACAGGGGGCAATCGCGGGGGGTCAACGTCCTGACTTTC.

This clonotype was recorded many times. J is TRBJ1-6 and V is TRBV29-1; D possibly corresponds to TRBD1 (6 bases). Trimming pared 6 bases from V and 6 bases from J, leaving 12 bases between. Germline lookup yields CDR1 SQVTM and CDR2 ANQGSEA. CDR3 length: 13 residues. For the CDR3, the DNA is TGCAGCGTGGTAATGGACAGTAATTCACCCCTCCACTTT. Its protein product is CSVVMDSNSPLHF.

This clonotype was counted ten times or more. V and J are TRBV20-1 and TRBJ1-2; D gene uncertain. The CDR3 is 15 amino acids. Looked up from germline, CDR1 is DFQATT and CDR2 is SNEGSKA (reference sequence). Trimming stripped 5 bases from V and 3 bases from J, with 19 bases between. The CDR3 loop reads CSAALRRATYYGYTF. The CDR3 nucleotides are TGCAGTGCTGCCCTTCGGAGGGCAACTTACTATGGCTACACCTTC.

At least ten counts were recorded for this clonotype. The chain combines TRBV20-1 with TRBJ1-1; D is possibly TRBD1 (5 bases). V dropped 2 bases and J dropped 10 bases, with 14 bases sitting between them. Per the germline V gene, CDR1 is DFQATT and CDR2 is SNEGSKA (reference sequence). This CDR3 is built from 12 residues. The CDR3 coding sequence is TGCAGTGCTAGAAAGGAGGTCGGGGGAGCTTTCTTT. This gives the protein CSARKEVGGAFF.

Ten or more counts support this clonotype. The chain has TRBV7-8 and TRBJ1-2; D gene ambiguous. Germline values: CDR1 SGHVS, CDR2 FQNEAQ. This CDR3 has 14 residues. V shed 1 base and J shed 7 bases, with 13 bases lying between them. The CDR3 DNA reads TGTGCCAGCAGCTTAGGACACAGATTATTTGGCTACACCTTC. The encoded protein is CASSLGHRLFGYTF.

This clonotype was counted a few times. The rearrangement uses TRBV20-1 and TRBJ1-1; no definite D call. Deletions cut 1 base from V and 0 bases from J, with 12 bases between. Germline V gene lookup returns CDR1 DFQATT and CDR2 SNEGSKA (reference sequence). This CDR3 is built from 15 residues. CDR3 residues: CSARAKSAMNTEAFF. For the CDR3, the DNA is TGCAGTGCTAGAGCTAAGTCCGCGATGAACACTGAAGCTTTCTTT.

CDR3 in amino acids: CASSQETSGGLAAELFF. The CDR3 nucleotides read TGTGCCAGCAGCCAAGAGACTAGCGGGGGCCTTGCGGCGGAGCTGTTTTTT. The rearrangement links TRBV4-2 to TRBJ2-2; 12 positions agree with TRBD2. In germline, CDR1 is LGHNA, CDR2 YNFKEQ. Trimming removed 0 bases from V and 10 bases from J; junction bases left unmatched: 9. The CDR3 loop spans 17 amino acids.

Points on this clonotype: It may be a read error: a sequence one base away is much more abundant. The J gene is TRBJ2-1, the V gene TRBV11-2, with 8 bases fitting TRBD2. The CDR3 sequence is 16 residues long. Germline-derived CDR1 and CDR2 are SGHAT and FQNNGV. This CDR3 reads CACSVTARGAYNEQFF. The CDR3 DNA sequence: TGTGCCTGCAGTGTGACCGCGCGGGGGGCCTACAATGAGCAGTTCTTC.

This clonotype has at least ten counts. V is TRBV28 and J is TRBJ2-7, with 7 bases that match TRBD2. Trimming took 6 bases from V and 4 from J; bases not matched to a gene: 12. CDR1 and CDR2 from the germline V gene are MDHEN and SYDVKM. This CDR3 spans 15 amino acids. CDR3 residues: CASSQTGLLSYEQYF. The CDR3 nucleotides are TGTGCCAGCAGCCAAACGGGACTACTGTCTTACGAGCAGTACTTC.

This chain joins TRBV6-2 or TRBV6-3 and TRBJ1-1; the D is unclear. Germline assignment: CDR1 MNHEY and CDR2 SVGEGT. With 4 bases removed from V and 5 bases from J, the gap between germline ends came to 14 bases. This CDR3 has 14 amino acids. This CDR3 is CASSSKRFYTEAFF. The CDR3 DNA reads TGTGCCAGCAGTTCGAAGAGGTTCTATACTGAAGCTTTCTTT.

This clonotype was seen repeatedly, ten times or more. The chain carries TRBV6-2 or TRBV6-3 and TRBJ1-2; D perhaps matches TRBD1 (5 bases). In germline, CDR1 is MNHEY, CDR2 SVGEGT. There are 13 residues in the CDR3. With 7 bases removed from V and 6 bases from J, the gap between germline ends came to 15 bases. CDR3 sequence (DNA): TGTGCCAGCACTCGATCCGCAGGGAATGGCTACACCTTC. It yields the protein CASTRSAGNGYTF.

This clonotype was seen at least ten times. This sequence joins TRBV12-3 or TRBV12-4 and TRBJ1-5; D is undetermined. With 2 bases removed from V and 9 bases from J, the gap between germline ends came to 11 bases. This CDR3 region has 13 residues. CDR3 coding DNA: TGTGCCAGCAGTTTAACGGACTGGGGGCCCCAGCATTTT. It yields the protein CASSLTDWGPQHF.

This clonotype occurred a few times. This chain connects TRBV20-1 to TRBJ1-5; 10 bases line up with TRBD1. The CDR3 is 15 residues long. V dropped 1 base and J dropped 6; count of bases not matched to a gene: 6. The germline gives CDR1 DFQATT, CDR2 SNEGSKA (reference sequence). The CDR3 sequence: CSARGDRGLGQPQHF. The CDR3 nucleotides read TGCAGTGCTAGAGGGGACAGGGGATTGGGTCAGCCCCAGCATTTT.

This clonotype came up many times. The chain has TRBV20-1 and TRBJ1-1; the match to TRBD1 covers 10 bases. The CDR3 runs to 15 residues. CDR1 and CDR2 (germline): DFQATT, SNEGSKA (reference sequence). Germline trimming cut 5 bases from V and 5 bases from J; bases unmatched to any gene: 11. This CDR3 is CSALRDRGLVTEAFF. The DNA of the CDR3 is TGCAGTGCTCTCCGGGACAGGGGATTGGTTACTGAAGCTTTCTTT.

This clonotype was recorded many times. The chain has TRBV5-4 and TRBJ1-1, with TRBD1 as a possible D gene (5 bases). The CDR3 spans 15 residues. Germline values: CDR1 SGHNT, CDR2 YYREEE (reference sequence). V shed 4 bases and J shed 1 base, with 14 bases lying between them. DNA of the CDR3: TGTGCCAGCAGCACGGACACAGCTGAGAACACTGAAGCTTTCTTT. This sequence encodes CASSTDTAENTEAFF.

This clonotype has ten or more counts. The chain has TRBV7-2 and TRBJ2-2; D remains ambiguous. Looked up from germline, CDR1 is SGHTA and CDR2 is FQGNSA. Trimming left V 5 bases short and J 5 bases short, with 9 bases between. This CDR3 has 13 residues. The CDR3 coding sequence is TGTGCCAGCAGCCCCGTCGAAACCGGGGAGCTGTTTTTT. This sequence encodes CASSPVETGELFF.

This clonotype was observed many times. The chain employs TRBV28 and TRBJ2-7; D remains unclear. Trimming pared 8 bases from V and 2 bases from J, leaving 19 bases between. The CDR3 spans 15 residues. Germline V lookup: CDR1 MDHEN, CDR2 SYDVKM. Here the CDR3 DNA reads TGTGCCAGCTCGACCCGCCGCGGTCATCCCTACGAGCAGTACTTC. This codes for CASSTRRGHPYEQYF.

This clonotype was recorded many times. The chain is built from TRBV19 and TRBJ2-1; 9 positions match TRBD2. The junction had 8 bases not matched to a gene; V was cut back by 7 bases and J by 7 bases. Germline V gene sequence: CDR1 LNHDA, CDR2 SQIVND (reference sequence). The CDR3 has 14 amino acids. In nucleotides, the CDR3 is TGTGCCAGTACCAGGACTAGCGAATTGAATGAGCAGTTCTTC. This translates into CASTRTSELNEQFF.

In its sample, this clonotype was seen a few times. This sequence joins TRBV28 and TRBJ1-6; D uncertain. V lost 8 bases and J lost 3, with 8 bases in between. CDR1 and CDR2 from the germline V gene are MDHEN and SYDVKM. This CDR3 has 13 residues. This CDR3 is CASYSYYNSPLHF. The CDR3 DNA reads TGTGCCAGCTACAGCTACTATAATTCACCCCTCCACTTT.

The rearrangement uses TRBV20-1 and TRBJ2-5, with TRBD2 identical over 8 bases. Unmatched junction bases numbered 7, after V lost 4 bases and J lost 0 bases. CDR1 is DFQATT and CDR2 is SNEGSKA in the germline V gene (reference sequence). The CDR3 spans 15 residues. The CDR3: CSAMSIAGNQETQYF. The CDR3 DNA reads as TGCAGTGCTATGTCAATAGCGGGGAACCAAGAGACCCAGTACTTC.

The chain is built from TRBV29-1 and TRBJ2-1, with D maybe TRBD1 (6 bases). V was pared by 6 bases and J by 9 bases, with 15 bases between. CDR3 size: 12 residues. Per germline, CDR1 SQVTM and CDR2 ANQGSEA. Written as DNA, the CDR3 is TGCAGCGTCCCAAAACAGGGTCGTGAGCAGTTCTTC. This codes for CSVPKQGREQFF.

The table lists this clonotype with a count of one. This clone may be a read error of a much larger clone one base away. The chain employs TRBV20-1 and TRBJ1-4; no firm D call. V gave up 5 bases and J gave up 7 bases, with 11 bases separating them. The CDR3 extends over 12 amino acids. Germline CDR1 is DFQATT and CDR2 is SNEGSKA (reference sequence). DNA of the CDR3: TGCAGTGCTCCCAGATCCGCTGAAAAACTGTTTTTT. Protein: CSAPRSAEKLFF.

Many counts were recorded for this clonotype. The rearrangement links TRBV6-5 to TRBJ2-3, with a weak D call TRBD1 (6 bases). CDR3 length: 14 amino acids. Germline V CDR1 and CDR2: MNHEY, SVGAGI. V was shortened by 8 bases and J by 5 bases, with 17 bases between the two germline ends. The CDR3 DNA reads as TGTGCCAGCCGCCGAGTCCCACAGGGAGATACGCAGTATTTT. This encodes CASRRVPQGDTQYF.

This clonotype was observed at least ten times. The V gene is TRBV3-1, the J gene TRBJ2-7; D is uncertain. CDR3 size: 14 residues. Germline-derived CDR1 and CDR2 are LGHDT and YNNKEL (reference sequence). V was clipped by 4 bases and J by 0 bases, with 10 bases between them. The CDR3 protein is CASSRMSISYEQYF. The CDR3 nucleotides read TGTGCCAGCAGCCGGATGTCCATCTCCTACGAGCAGTACTTC.

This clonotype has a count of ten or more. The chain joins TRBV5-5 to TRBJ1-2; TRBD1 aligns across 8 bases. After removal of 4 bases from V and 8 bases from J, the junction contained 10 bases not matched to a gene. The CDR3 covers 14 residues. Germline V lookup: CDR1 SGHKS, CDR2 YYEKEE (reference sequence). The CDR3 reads CASSRGTGVDGYTF. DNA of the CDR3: TGTGCCAGCAGCCGGGGGACAGGAGTTGACGGCTACACCTTC.

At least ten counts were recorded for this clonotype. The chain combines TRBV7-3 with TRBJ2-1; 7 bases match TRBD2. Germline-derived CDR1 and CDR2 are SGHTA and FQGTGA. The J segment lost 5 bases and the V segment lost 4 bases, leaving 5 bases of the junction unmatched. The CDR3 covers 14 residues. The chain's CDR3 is CASSWGGRDNEQFF. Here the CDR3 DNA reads TGTGCCAGCAGCTGGGGGGGGAGGGACAATGAGCAGTTCTTC. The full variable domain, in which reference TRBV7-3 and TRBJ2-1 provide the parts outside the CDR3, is GAGVSQTPSNKVTEKGKYVELRCDPISGHTALYWYRQSLGQGPEFLIYFQGTGAADDSGLPNDRFFAVRPEGSVSTLKIQRTERGDSAVYLCASSWGGRDNEQFFGPGTRLTVL.

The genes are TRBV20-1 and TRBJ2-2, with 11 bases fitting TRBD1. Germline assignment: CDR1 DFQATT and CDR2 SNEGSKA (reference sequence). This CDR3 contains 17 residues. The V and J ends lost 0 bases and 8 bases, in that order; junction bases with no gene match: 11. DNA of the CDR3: TGCAGTGCTAGAGATCCCGGGACAGGGGGAAGTATGGGGGAGCTGTTTTTT. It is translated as CSARDPGTGGSMGELFF.

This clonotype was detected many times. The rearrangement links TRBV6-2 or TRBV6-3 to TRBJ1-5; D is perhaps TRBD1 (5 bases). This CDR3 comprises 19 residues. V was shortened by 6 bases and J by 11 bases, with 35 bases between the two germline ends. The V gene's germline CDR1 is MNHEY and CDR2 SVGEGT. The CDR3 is CASSKIVLRRAGIFSAQHF. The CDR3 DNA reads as TGTGCCAGCAGCAAAATTGTCTTACGTCGGGCAGGGATATTCTCGGCCCAGCATTTT.